This T cell receptor (beta chain) was sequenced for a study of Graves' ophthalmopathy and Graves' hyperthyroidism. Study-wide results and caveats: Detection in blood was also observed for most expanded thyroid clonotypes above 0.001 frequency.

RNA transcripts yielded amplified TCR beta CDR3 regions. A first-round RT-PCR used HTBI primers, followed by a second-round multiplex PCR. MiXCR was run by TCRdb on the multiplex PCR reads, yielding one entry per CDR3 protein. The sample carries about 340,000 distinct CDR3 sequences, about a sixth recorded once. Comment on this clonotype: Its cognate antigen is unknown.

The CDR3 consists of 14 residues. Germline lookup yields CDR1 MNHNS and CDR2 SASEGT. The ends were cut back, 6 bases at V and 0 bases at J, with 12 bases in the middle. The genes are TRBV6-1 and TRBJ2-7, with unresolved D. The receptor was derived from an adult man with Graves' ophthalmopathy. Specimen: peripheral blood. DNA of the CDR3: TGTGCCAGCAGAGTAATGGGTAGCTCCTACGAGCAGTACTTC. Protein sequence: CASRVMGSSYEQYF.